A selection of T cell receptor beta chains follows, all from one sample in a study of blood T cell repertoires in COVID-19. Sequencing used immunoSEQ multiplex PCR; TCRdb keeps in-frame clones, though not all of them. This table holds some 300,000 clones, approximately 86% found once. Material for sequencing was peripheral blood. The receptor source for this set is a man aged 65 to 79 with acute or convalescent COVID-19. CDR3s include the opening cysteine and the closing phenylalanine or tryptophan. The D gene is left open where the match is weak. Clone sizes are given selectively: once, few, many, or a class where the clone is expanded.

>TRBD2|TRBV7-2|.|TRBJ2-6
TGTGCCAGCAGCTCAACGGCGGGAGCTGGGGCCAACGTCCTGACTTTC
CASSSTAGAGANVLTF
>.|TRBV4-2|.|TRBJ1-5
TGTGCCAGCAGCCAAGACAGGGCTACGCAGCCCCAGCATTTT
CASSQDRATQPQHF
>.|TRBV3-1/TRBV3-2|.|TRBJ2-3
TGTGCCAGCAGCACCTCTAGCGGCACAGATACGCAGTATTTT
CASSTSSGTDTQYF
>TRBD1|TRBV5-4|.|TRBJ2-7
TGTGCCAGCAGCTTGGCCCGGGACAGGCCCTACGAGCAGTACTTC
CASSLARDRPYEQYF
>.|TRBV12-3/TRBV12-4|.|TRBJ1-2
TGTGCCAGCAGTTCCCTATACTATGGCTACACCTTC
CASSSLYYGYTF
>TRBD1|TRBV19|.|TRBJ2-3
TGTGCCAGTAGTACCGGACAGGGGGGGACAGATACGCAGTATTTT
CASSTGQGGTDTQYF
>.|TRBV5-4|.|TRBJ1-6
TGTGCCAGCAGCTTGCCAGATTCACCCCTCCACTTT
CASSLPDSPLHF
>TRBD1|TRBV10-3|.|TRBJ2-1
TGTGCCATCAGCCGGGACAGGGGGCGGAATGAGCAGTTCTTC
CAISRDRGRNEQFF
>TRBD1|TRBV19|few|TRBJ1-2
TGTGCCAGTAGTGCGACAGGGGGCAACTATGGCTACACCTTC
CASSATGGNYGYTF
>TRBD1|TRBV6-6|.|TRBJ2-7
TGTGCCAGCAGTTACTCCGACAGGGGCTCCGAGCAGTACTTC
CASSYSDRGSEQYF
>.|TRBV6-5|once|TRBJ1-4
TGTGCCAGCAGCCCCGTTGCAACTAATGAAAAACTGTTTTTT
CASSPVATNEKLFF
>TRBD1|TRBV19|.|TRBJ1-6
TGTGCCAGTAGTAGACAGGGAATTAAGGGCTCCTATAATTCACCCCTCCACTTT
CASSRQGIKGSYNSPLHF
>.|TRBV5-8|.|TRBJ1-2
TGTGCCAGCAGCCCCGCCGCGGGGAATGGCTACACCTTC
CASSPAAGNGYTF
>.|TRBV7-9|.|TRBJ2-1
TGTGCCAGCAGCGCGGGACAGCGGAGCTCCTACAATGAGCAGTTCTTC
CASSAGQRSSYNEQFF
>.|TRBV5-4|.|TRBJ2-1
TGTGCCAGCAGCGCCTCGGCGGGGATGGCGTCGGGAAATGAGCAGTTCTTC
CASSASAGMASGNEQFF
>TRBD1|TRBV27|.|TRBJ2-7
TGTGCCAGCAGCCCTCGGTCGGGCAGGGGGTACGAGCAGTACTTC
CASSPRSGRGYEQYF
>.|TRBV5-1|.|TRBJ2-2
TGCGCCAGCAGCTTGGGATGGGACAAAACGAACACCGGGGAGCTGTTTTTT
CASSLGWDKTNTGELFF
>TRBD1|TRBV30|.|TRBJ2-7
TGTGCCTGGAGCGCCGGGACAGCTTACGAGCAGTACTTC
CAWSAGTAYEQYF
>.|TRBV30|.|TRBJ2-1
TGTGCCTGGAGTTTATCCCGACTAGTCGGCAATGAGCAGTTCTTC
CAWSLSRLVGNEQFF
>TRBD2|TRBV4-1|.|TRBJ2-7
TGCGCCAGCAGCTCTAAGCGGGGCGGGCCGGGCGAGCAGTACTTC
CASSSKRGGPGEQYF
>TRBD1|TRBV4-2|few|TRBJ1-1
TGTGCCAGCAGCGTGGGACAGGGCGGGACTGAAGCTTTCTTT
CASSVGQGGTEAFF
>.|TRBV10-1|few|TRBJ2-5
TGCGCCAGCACCCCGCGCCTCGGGGAGACCCAGTACTTC
CASTPRLGETQYF
>.|TRBV3-1/TRBV3-2|.|TRBJ2-2
TGTGCCAGCAGCCAAGAGGCGGGGACCGGGGAGCTGTTTTTT
CASSQEAGTGELFF
>.|TRBV27|once|TRBJ1-2
TGTGCCAGCAGTTCACATACAGCGGGAGGAGGCTACACCTTC
CASSSHTAGGGYTF
>.|TRBV4-1|few|TRBJ1-3
TGCGCCAGCAGCCAAGACTCACCGCGCTCTGGAAACACCATATATTTT
CASSQDSPRSGNTIYF
>TRBD1|TRBV2|.|TRBJ2-2
TGTGCCAGCATCAACGCCCGGGACAGGGGAGGGGAGATCACCGGGGAGCTGTTTTTT
CASINARDRGGEITGELFF
>.|TRBV29-1|.|TRBJ2-7
TGCAGCGTTGCTTGGTCTAGCTCCTACGAGCAGTACTTC
CSVAWSSSYEQYF
>TRBD2|TRBV7-6|.|TRBJ2-5
TGTGCCAGCAGCTGGACTAGCGGGGGGGAGACCCAGTACTTC
CASSWTSGGETQYF
>.|TRBV28|.|TRBJ2-3
TGTGCCAGCAGCGGAGTTGGGTATACGCAGTATTTT
CASSGVGYTQYF
>TRBD2|TRBV19|.|TRBJ2-3
TGTGCCAGTAAAAGCGGGAGAGCAGATACGCAGTATTTT
CASKSGRADTQYF
>.|TRBV7-2|few|TRBJ1-2
TGTGCCAGCAGCTTAGGGAAACAGCCCTCCTATGGCTACACCTTC
CASSLGKQPSYGYTF
>TRBD2|TRBV14|.|TRBJ2-2
TGTGCCAGCAGGCGGACGGGACTAGCCGCCGGGGAGCTGTTTTTT
CASRRTGLAAGELFF
>TRBD2|TRBV9|few|TRBJ2-1
TGTGCCAGCAGCGCTTCCAGCGGGATCTACAATGAGCAGTTCTTC
CASSASSGIYNEQFF
>.|TRBV9|.|TRBJ2-2
TGTGCCAGCAGCGTAGGTGGCAGGTCCAACACCGGGGAGCTGTTTTTT
CASSVGGRSNTGELFF
>TRBD2|TRBV23-1|.|TRBJ2-1
TGCGCCACCGGGACTAGCGGGATTGTTTTTATGGGTGAGCAGTTCTTC
CATGTSGIVFMGEQFF
>TRBD1|TRBV19|.|TRBJ2-5
TGTGCCAGTAGTGGACAGGGGGCAGAGACCCAGTACTTC
CASSGQGAETQYF
>.|TRBV6-1|.|TRBJ2-7
TGTGCCAGCAGTGAATGGTCAGCCTACGAGCAGTACTTC
CASSEWSAYEQYF
>.|TRBV5-5|.|TRBJ2-1
TGTGCCAGCAGCCGCGGGACGTTAGTATCCAATGAGCAGTTCTTC
CASSRGTLVSNEQFF
>TRBD1|TRBV28|once|TRBJ2-1
TGTGCCAGCAGTTTAGAGACAGGGGGCAGGTACAATGAGCAGTTCTTC
CASSLETGGRYNEQFF
>.|TRBV24-1|.|TRBJ2-2
TGTGCCACCAGGGGCTCATGGAACACCGGGGGGCTGTTTTTT
CATRGSWNTGGLFF
>TRBD1|TRBV7-7|.|TRBJ1-2
TGTGCCAGCAGCTTAGCCCTCCCCGGGACAGGCCCCTATGGCTACACCTTC
CASSLALPGTGPYGYTF
>TRBD2|TRBV5-1|.|TRBJ2-5
TGCGCCAGCAGCTCAGGGACTAGCGGAGGGGGGACCCAGTACTTC
CASSSGTSGGGTQYF
>.|TRBV19|.|TRBJ1-2
TGTGCCAGTAGTGACCGGGACATTAACTATGGCTACACCTTC
CASSDRDINYGYTF
>.|TRBV5-1|.|TRBJ2-5
TGCGCCAGCTCTCTCGGAGGGGTACGCCAAGAGACCCAGTACTTC
CASSLGGVRQETQYF
>.|TRBV11-3|.|TRBJ2-7
TGTGCCAGCAGCTTAGATGGACAGTCTTCCTACGAGCAGTACTTC
CASSLDGQSSYEQYF
>.|TRBV19|.|TRBJ1-6
TGTGCCAGTAGTATAGGAGGGGACTTTGGTAATTCACCCCTCCACTTT
CASSIGGDFGNSPLHF
>.|TRBV7-2|.|TRBJ1-2
TGTGCCAGCAGCTCCCGCAGGGAAGTAGGGGTAGGTGGCTACACCTTC
CASSSRREVGVGGYTF
>.|TRBV28|.|TRBJ2-2
TGTGCCAGCAGTACGCGAACGGCCGGGGAGCTGTTTTTT
CASSTRTAGELFF
>.|TRBV4-3|.|TRBJ2-7
TGCGCCAGCAGCCAAGAAGGTGGCAGGACCTACGAGCAGTACTTC
CASSQEGGRTYEQYF
>.|TRBV19|.|TRBJ1-5
TGTGCCAGTACTGAGAAAGGCAATCAGCCCCAGCATTTT
CASTEKGNQPQHF
>.|TRBV24-1|.|TRBJ2-3
TGTGCCACCAGTGATCCGGAGCGGATGTCAGATACGCAGTATTTT
CATSDPERMSDTQYF
>TRBD1|TRBV28|.|TRBJ1-2
TGTGCCAGCAGTCCGTTGACAGGGCGGTATGGCTACACCTTC
CASSPLTGRYGYTF
>.|TRBV7-9|.|TRBJ1-5
TGTGCCAGCAGCCCAGGCGGCAGGGGAACGGCTCAGCCCCAGCATTTT
CASSPGGRGTAQPQHF
>TRBD1|TRBV10-2|.|TRBJ2-3
TGCGCCAGCAGTGAGTCGAGGACAGGGGGTTCGCAGTATTTT
CASSESRTGGSQYF